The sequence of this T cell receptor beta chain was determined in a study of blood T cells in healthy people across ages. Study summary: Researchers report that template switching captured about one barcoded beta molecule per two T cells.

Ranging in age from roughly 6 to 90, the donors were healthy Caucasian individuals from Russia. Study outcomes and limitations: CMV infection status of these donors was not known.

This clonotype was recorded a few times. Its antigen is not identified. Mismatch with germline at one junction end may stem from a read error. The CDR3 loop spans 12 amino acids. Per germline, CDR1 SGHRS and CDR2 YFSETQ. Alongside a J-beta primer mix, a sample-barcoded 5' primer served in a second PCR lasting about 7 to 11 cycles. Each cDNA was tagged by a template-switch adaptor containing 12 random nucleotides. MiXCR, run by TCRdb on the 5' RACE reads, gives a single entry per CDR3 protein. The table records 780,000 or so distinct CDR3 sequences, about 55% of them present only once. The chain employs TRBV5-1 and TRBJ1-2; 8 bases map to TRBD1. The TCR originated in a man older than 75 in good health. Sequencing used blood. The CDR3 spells CASSLGQGGYTF. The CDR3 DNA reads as TGTGCCAGCTCACTCGGACAGGGAGGCTACACCTTC.